The 5 T cell receptor beta chains reported below all come from one sample, sequenced in a study of blood T cell repertoires in COVID-19. TCRdb's table, derived via immunoSEQ multiplex PCR, lists solely in-frame clones and lacks some. The sample includes about 59,000 clones, roughly three quarters of them seen just once. What was sequenced was peripheral blood. The receptors shown here come from a woman between 65 and 79 years old with acute or convalescent COVID-19.

V usage is TRBV19 and J usage is TRBJ1-4; D remains unclear. With 6 bases removed from V and 7 bases from J, the gap between germline ends came to 6 bases. The CDR3 totals 11 residues. The germline V gene has CDR1 LNHDA and CDR2 SQIVND (reference sequence). The CDR3 sequence: CASSPSEKLFF. The CDR3 DNA reads TGTGCCAGTAGCCCGAGTGAAAAACTGTTTTTT.

The chain recombines TRBV7-9 with TRBJ1-3; D gene unclear. The germline V and J ends were trimmed by 4 bases and 0 bases, with 10 bases remaining between them. CDR1 SEHNR and CDR2 FQNEAQ come from the germline V gene (reference sequence). This CDR3 region has 15 residues. The DNA of the CDR3 is TGTGCCAGCAGCTCCCACAGAGACTCTGGAAACACCATATATTTT. Residues: CASSSHRDSGNTIYF.

V is TRBV5-6 and J is TRBJ2-1; D is perhaps TRBD1 (5 bases). The CDR3 is 13 amino acids. Deletions cut 2 bases from V and 4 bases from J, with 7 bases between. CDR1 is SGHDT, CDR2 YYEEEE, per germline. CDR3 nucleotide sequence: TGTGCCAGCAGCTTAACAGGATACAATGAGCAGTTCTTC. It codes for CASSLTGYNEQFF.

V gene TRBV20-1 combines with J gene TRBJ2-2, with D unresolved. The V end was cut by 6 bases, the J end by 3 bases, with 5 bases between. The germline V gene encodes CDR1 DFQATT and CDR2 SNEGSKA (reference sequence). This CDR3 has 11 residues. The CDR3, as DNA: TGCAGTGCCCGGGACACCGGGGAGCTGTTTTTT. Protein sequence: CSARDTGELFF.

The V call is TRBV11-1, the J call TRBJ2-5, with 9 nucleotides matching TRBD2. V lost 0 bases to trimming and J lost 2 bases; unmatched junction nucleotides: 4. Germline V gene sequence: CDR1 SGHAT, CDR2 FQDESV (reference sequence). This CDR3 contains 16 residues. The CDR3 is CASSLAPAGGQETQYF. CDR3 bases: TGTGCCAGCAGCTTAGCGCCAGCGGGAGGACAAGAGACCCAGTACTTC.